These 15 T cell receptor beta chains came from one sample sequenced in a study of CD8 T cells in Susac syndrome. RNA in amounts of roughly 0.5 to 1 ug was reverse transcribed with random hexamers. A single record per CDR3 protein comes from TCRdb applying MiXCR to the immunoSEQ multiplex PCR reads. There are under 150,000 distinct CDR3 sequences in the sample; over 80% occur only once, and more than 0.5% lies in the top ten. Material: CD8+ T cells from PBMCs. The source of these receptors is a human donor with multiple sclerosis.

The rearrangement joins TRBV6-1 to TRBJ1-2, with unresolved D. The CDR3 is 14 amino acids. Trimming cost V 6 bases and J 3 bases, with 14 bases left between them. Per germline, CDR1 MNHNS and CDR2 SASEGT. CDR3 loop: CASRPSDGYYGYTF. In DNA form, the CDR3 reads TGTGCCAGCAGACCTTCGGACGGGTACTATGGCTACACCTTC.

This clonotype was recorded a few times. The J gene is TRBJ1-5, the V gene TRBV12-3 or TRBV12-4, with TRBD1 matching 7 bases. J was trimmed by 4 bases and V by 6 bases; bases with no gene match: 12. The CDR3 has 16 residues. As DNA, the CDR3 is TGTGCCAGCAGATACGGGACAGCTGGGCCAAATCAGCCCCAGCATTTT. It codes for CASRYGTAGPNQPQHF.

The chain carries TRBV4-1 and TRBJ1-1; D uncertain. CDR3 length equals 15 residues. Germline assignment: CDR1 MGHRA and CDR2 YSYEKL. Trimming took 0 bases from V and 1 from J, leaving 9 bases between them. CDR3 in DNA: TGCGCCAGCAGCCAAGATTACGGGCAGAACACTGAAGCTTTCTTT. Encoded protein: CASSQDYGQNTEAFF.

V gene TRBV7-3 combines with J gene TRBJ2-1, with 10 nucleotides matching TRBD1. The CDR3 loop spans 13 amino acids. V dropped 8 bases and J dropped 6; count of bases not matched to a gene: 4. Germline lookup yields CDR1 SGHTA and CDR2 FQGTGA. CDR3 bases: TGTGCCAGCCGGGACAGGGGTTCCAATGAGCAGTTCTTC. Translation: CASRDRGSNEQFF.

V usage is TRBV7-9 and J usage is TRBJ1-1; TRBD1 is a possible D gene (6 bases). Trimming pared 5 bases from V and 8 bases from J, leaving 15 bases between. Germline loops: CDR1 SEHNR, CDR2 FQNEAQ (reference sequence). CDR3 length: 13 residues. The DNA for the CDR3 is TGTGCCAGCAGCGCACCCGGGACACTGGAAGCTTTCTTT. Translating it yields CASSAPGTLEAFF.

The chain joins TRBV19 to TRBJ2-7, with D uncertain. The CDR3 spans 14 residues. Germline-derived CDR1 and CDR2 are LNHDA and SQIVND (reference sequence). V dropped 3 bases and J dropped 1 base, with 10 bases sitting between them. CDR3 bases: TGTGCCAGTAGTATTGTCCCAGATTCCTACGAGCAGTACTTC. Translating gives CASSIVPDSYEQYF.

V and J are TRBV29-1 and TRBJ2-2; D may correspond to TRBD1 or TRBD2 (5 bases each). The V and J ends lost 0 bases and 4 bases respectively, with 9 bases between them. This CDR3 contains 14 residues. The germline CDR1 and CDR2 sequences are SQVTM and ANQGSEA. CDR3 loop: CSVEDRAGTGELFF. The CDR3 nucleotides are TGCAGCGTTGAAGACAGGGCGGGCACCGGGGAGCTGTTTTTT.

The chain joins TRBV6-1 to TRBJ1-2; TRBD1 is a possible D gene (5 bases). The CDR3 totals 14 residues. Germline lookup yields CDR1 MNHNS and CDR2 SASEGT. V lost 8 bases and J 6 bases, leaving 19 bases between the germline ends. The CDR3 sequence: CASPEWAGADGYTF. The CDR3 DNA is TGTGCCAGCCCGGAGTGGGCCGGGGCCGATGGCTACACCTTC.

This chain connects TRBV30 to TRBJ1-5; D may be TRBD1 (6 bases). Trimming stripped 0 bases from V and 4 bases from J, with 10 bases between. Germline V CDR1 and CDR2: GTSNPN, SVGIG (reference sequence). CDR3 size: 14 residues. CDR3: CAWSVGQLNQPQHF. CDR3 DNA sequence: TGTGCCTGGAGTGTCGGACAGCTAAATCAGCCCCAGCATTTT.

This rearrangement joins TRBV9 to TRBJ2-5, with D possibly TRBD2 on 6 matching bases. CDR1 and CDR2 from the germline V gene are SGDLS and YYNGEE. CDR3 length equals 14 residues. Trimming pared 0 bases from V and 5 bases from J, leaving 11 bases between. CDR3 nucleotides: TGTGCCAGCAGCGTAGGCGGGGCCAGGGAGACCCAGTACTTC. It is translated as CASSVGGARETQYF.

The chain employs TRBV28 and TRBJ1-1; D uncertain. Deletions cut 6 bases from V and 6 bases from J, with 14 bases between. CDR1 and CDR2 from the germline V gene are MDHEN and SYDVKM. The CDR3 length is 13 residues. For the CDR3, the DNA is TGTGCCAGCAGGATCCCACCGGGCCCTGAAGCTTTCTTT. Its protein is CASRIPPGPEAFF.

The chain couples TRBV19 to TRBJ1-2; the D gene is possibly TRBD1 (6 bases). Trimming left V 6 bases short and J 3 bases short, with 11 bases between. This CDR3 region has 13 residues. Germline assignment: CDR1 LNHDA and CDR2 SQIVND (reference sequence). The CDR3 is CASRAQGDYGYTF. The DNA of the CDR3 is TGTGCCAGTAGGGCACAGGGTGACTATGGCTACACCTTC.

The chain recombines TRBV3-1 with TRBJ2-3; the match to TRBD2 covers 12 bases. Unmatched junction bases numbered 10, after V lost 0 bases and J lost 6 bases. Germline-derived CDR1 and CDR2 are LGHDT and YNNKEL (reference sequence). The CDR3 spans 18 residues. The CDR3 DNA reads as TGTGCCAGCAGCCAAGATCGAGGGACTAGCGGGCAGTACGATACGCAGTATTTT. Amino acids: CASSQDRGTSGQYDTQYF.

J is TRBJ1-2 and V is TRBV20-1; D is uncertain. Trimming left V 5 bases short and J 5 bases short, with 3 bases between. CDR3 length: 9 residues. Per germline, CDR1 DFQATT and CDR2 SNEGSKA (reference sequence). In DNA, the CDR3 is TGCAGTGCTGGGTATGGCTACACCTTC. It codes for CSAGYGYTF.

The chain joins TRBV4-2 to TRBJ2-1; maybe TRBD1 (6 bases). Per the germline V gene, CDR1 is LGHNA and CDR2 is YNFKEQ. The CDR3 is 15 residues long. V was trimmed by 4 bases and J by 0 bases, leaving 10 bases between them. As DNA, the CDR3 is TGTGCCAGCAGCCCTGAAGGGGGCTCCTACAATGAGCAGTTCTTC. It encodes CASSPEGGSYNEQFF.